A single sample is the source of the 28 T cell receptor beta chains below, sequenced in a study of spatial heterogeneity in lung cancer (dated by TCRdb to about 2019). Reading the label with the study, this specimen's time point is: sample taken at primary tumor resection. The library was generated by 5' RACE. For sequencing, a NextSeq 500 was employed. TCRdb reanalyzed the raw reads on its own, using fastp at Q25 for trimming and MiXCR for clone calling, and kept in-frame beta chains. Every CDR3 protein is listed once, alongside the most common genes and DNA of its rows. In all, the sample holds about 3,300 distinct CDR3 sequences, and 9.8% of those were seen once. The top ten clonotypes cover 25% to 30% of the sample. The sample in question was normal lung tissue next to the tumor, obtained at surgery. The receptors were sampled from a male donor with early-stage non-small cell lung cancer.

This clonotype is deemed medium-sized. The chain joins TRBV20-1 to TRBJ1-1; D is undetermined. Per germline, CDR1 DFQATT and CDR2 SNEGSKA (reference sequence). The V end was cut by 4 bases, the J end by 3 bases, with 24 bases between. The CDR3 is 17 amino acids. The CDR3 DNA sequence: TGCAGTGCTAAGGGCCGAGTCGTTTTGGAGAGGTACACTGAAGCTTTCTTT. Protein sequence: CSAKGRVVLERYTEAFF.

Sample share makes this clonotype medium-sized (0.01 to 0.1%). The V and J genes are TRBV29-1 and TRBJ2-5, with 10 bases that match TRBD1. Trimming at V came to 7 bases and at J to 3 bases, leaving 11 bases not matched to a gene. Germline-derived CDR1 and CDR2 are SQVTM and ANQGSEA. The CDR3 is made up of 15 amino acids. The CDR3 sequence: CSAHPGQGKEETQYF. The CDR3 region has the DNA TGCAGCGCCCACCCGGGACAGGGGAAGGAAGAGACCCAGTACTTC.

There are many counts of this clonotype. The chain couples TRBV28 to TRBJ2-1, with unresolved D. CDR3 length equals 16 residues. Between the trimmed V and J ends, which lost 4 bases and 2 bases, there was a span of 15 bases. Germline lookup yields CDR1 MDHEN and CDR2 SYDVKM. The CDR3 nucleotides are TGTGCCAGCAGTTCCCCTGAGTGGCGAGCCTACAATGAGCAGTTCTTC. Protein: CASSSPEWRAYNEQFF.

About this clonotype itself: A much larger clonotype is one base distant, so this may be a read error. This chain links TRBV7-8 with TRBJ2-5; D is unclear. There are 13 residues in the CDR3. Germline CDR1 is SGHVS and CDR2 is FQNEAQ. The CDR3 nucleotides read TGTGCCAGCAGCTTAGTTAGTCAAGAGACCCACTACTTC. It is translated as CASSLVSQETHYF.

This clonotype was counted ten times or more. The rearrangement uses TRBV19 and TRBJ2-5; D perhaps matches TRBD1 (5 bases). The germline CDR1 and CDR2 sequences are LNHDA and SQIVND (reference sequence). Trimming pared 3 bases from V and 3 bases from J, leaving 8 bases between. The CDR3 totals 13 residues. The CDR3 loop is CASSMGREETQYF. CDR3 DNA: TGTGCCAGTAGTATGGGGCGAGAAGAGACCCAGTACTTC.

This clonotype is judged medium-sized. The chain links TRBV24-1 to TRBJ2-3, with D perhaps matching TRBD1 (5 bases). Per the germline V gene, CDR1 is KGHDR and CDR2 is SFDVKD. The CDR3 extends over 14 amino acids. V was clipped by 3 bases and J by 2 bases, with 8 bases between them. The CDR3 loop is CATSDDRNTDTQYF. CDR3 sequence (DNA): TGTGCCACCAGTGATGACAGAAACACAGATACGCAGTATTTT.

Remarks on this clonotype: A much larger clone is a single base away; this may be a read error. CDR3 in amino acids: CASSPPGVRNIQCF. The CDR3 nucleotides read TGTGCCAGCTCACCACCGGGAGTGAGAAACATTCAGTGCTTC. The genes are TRBV18 and TRBJ2-4; D is possibly TRBD2 (5 bases). Germline V CDR1 and CDR2: KGHSH, LQKENI. The CDR3 is 14 amino acids.

This clonotype is deemed medium-sized (0.01 to 0.1%). J is TRBJ1-1 and V is TRBV7-2, with D perhaps matching TRBD1 (6 bases). CDR3 length equals 12 residues. Germline V gene data show CDR1 as SGHTA and CDR2 as FQGNSA. Trimming left V 3 bases short and J 7 bases short, with 9 bases between. As DNA, the CDR3 is TGTGCCAGCAGCTTTCGGACAGTTGAAGCTTTCTTT. The encoded protein is CASSFRTVEAFF. Together with reference TRBV7-2 and TRBJ1-1, the CDR3 gives the full variable domain: GAGVSQSPSNKVTEKGKDVELRCDPISGHTALYWYRQSLGQGLEFLIYFQGNSAPDKSGLPSDRFSAERTGGSVSTLTIQRTQQEDSAVYLCASSFRTVEAFFGQGTRLTVV.

Judged by abundance, this clonotype is medium-sized. Compared with germline, one end of the junction differs, possibly owing to a read error. The chain uses TRBV15 and TRBJ1-3; a weak D match, TRBD1 (6 bases). The CDR3 is 13 residues long. The germline CDR1 and CDR2 sequences are LNHNV and YYDKDF (reference sequence). DNA for the CDR3: TGTGCCACCAGGAGAGAGGGGGAAAGAACCATATATTTT. It specifies CATRREGERTIYF.

This clonotype qualifies as medium-sized. The V call is TRBV2, the J call TRBJ2-1; 7 bases agree with TRBD1. This CDR3 region has 15 residues. Germline V gene lookup returns CDR1 SNHLY and CDR2 FYNNEI. V was clipped by 4 bases and J by 7 bases; unmatched bases: 10. This CDR3 is CASSARDSLLNEQFF. In DNA form, the CDR3 reads TGTGCCAGCAGTGCCCGGGACAGCCTTCTTAATGAGCAGTTCTTC.

By share, this clonotype counts as medium-sized. The chain joins TRBV12-5 to TRBJ1-2; 7 bases fit TRBD1. CDR1 is LGHNT, CDR2 FRNRAP, per germline. This CDR3 contains 15 residues. V gave up 1 base and J gave up 5 bases; unmatched junction bases: 7. As DNA, the CDR3 is TGTGCTAGTGGTTTGGGAGACAGGGCACAGTATGGCTACACCTTC. Its protein product is CASGLGDRAQYGYTF.

The gene calls are TRBV18 and TRBJ2-5; D possibly corresponds to TRBD1 (5 bases). CDR1 and CDR2 from the germline V gene are KGHSH and LQKENI. The CDR3 is 14 residues long. Trimming took 3 bases from V and 1 from J, leaving 9 bases between them. In DNA form, the CDR3 reads TGTGCCAGCTCACCCGACAGAACCCAAGAGACCCAGTACTTC. This gives the protein CASSPDRTQETQYF.

The J gene is TRBJ2-7, the V gene TRBV3-1; 9 nucleotides match TRBD2. Trimming cost V 6 bases and J 3 bases; bases outside gene matches: 12. The CDR3 runs 16 residues. Germline CDR1 and CDR2: LGHDT and YNNKEL (reference sequence). The CDR3, as DNA: TGTGCCAGCAGATCCGATCATAGCGGGGGCGACTACGAGCAGTACTTC. Its protein product is CASRSDHSGGDYEQYF.

By frequency in the sample, this clonotype is medium-sized. J is TRBJ2-7 and V is TRBV7-6; weak D call: TRBD2 (6 bases). The CDR3 contains 16 residues. Trimming cost V 0 bases and J 0 bases, with 12 bases left between them. Germline V gene lookup returns CDR1 SGHVS and CDR2 FNYEAQ. CDR3 bases: TGTGCCAGCAGCTTAGCGTGGGGGGACGTCTCCTACGAGCAGTACTTC. It is translated as CASSLAWGDVSYEQYF. The whole variable domain, filled in from reference TRBV7-6 and TRBJ2-7, reads GAGVSQSPRYKVTKRGQDVALRCDPISGHVSLYWYRQALGQGPEFLTYFNYEAQQDKSGLPNDRFSAERPEGSISTLTIQRTEQRDSAMYRCASSLAWGDVSYEQYFGPGTRLTVT.

The chain couples TRBV5-5 to TRBJ2-7, with D unclear. The CDR3 sequence is 14 residues long. Germline V CDR1 and CDR2: SGHKS, YYEKEE (reference sequence). V lost 0 bases and J 0 bases, leaving 7 bases between the germline ends. The CDR3 nucleotides are TGTGCCAGCAGCTTGGGAGTCCGCTCCTACGAGCAGTACTTC. This translates into CASSLGVRSYEQYF.

By proportion, this clonotype is medium-sized (0.01 to 0.1%). This chain joins TRBV27 and TRBJ1-2; D not resolved. Trimming left V 0 bases short and J 8 bases short, with 10 bases between. The CDR3 has 13 residues. In germline, CDR1 is MNHEY, CDR2 SMNVEV (reference sequence). Here the CDR3 DNA reads TGTGCCAGCAGTTTATCGGAAGGGTTCGGCTACACCTTC. Its translation is CASSLSEGFGYTF.

The table lists this clonotype with many counts. The genes are TRBV18 and TRBJ2-1; 7 bases align to TRBD2. Trimming cost V 6 bases and J 3 bases; bases outside gene matches: 11. This CDR3 contains 16 residues. Germline V lookup: CDR1 KGHSH, CDR2 LQKENI. The CDR3 protein is CASSPNRQRDYNEQFF. In DNA form, the CDR3 reads TGTGCCAGCTCCCCAAATCGCCAGCGGGACTACAATGAGCAGTTCTTC.

By frequency in the sample, this clonotype is medium-sized (0.01 to 0.1%). The chain employs TRBV7-8 and TRBJ1-3; perhaps TRBD1 as D (6 bases). This CDR3 spans 12 amino acids. Germline V gene data show CDR1 as SGHVS and CDR2 as FQNEAQ. Trimming left V 5 bases short and J 7 bases short, with 9 bases between. CDR3 sequence: CASSGQRNTIYF. CDR3 DNA sequence: TGTGCCAGCAGCGGACAGAGGAACACCATATATTTT.

In regard to this clonotype: The junction differs from germline at one of its ends, possibly a read error. The rearrangement links TRBV7-8 to TRBJ1-2, with unresolved D. The V gene's germline CDR1 is SGHVS and CDR2 FQNEAQ. The CDR3 totals 15 residues. The CDR3 region is CAGSLSGISSYVYTF. The CDR3 bases are TGTGCCGGCAGCTTAAGCGGGATTTCAAGCTATGTCTACACCTTC.

This clonotype was recorded a few times. V and J are TRBV9 and TRBJ1-1; TRBD1 matches 7 bases. CDR1 and CDR2 from the germline V gene are SGDLS and YYNGEE. The CDR3 spans 13 residues. The V segment lost 3 bases and the J segment 11 bases; nucleotides outside the gene matches: 10. Written as DNA, the CDR3 is TGTGCCAGCAGCGCCTACGACAGGGATTCTGCTTTCTTT. It encodes CASSAYDRDSAFF. The full variable domain, rest sourced from reference TRBV9 and TRBJ1-1, is DSGVTQTPKHLITATGQRVTLRCSPRSGDLSVYWYQQSLDQGLQFLIQYYNGEERAKGNILERFSAQQFPDLHSELNLSSLELGDSALYFCASSAYDRDSAFFGQGTRLTVV.

J is TRBJ2-1 and V is TRBV5-1, with D perhaps matching TRBD2 (5 bases). Germline V lookup: CDR1 SGHRS, CDR2 YFSETQ. This CDR3 region has 13 residues. V was cut by 5 bases and J by 15 bases, with 21 bases left in between. Written as DNA, the CDR3 is TGCGCCAGCAGAGTGAGGACTTTCCAATCTCTGTTCTTC. As protein: CASRVRTFQSLFF.

The chain employs TRBV27 and TRBJ2-7, with 11 nucleotides matching TRBD2. In germline, CDR1 is MNHEY, CDR2 SMNVEV (reference sequence). V lost 3 bases to trimming and J lost 6 bases; unmatched junction nucleotides: 10. This CDR3 is 16 amino acids long. The CDR3 coding sequence is TGTGCCAGCAGTTTTAGTACTAGCGGGAGAGGGGGCGAGCAGTACTTC. Encoded protein: CASSFSTSGRGGEQYF.

This clonotype was detected many times. The chain links TRBV7-2 to TRBJ2-7; 8 nucleotides agree with TRBD2. There are 15 residues in the CDR3. J was trimmed by 7 bases and V by 4 bases; bases with no gene match: 12. CDR1 is SGHTA and CDR2 is FQGNSA in the germline V gene. Here the CDR3 DNA reads TGTGCCAGCAGCTCCACCGGGACTAGGGCGTGGGAGCAGTACTTC. Translating gives CASSSTGTRAWEQYF. The variable domain in full, with the rest retrieved from reference TRBV7-2 and TRBJ2-7, is GAGVSQSPSNKVTEKGKDVELRCDPISGHTALYWYRQSLGQGLEFLIYFQGNSAPDKSGLPSDRFSAERTGGSVSTLTIQRTQQEDSAVYLCASSSTGTRAWEQYFGPGTRLTVT.

This clonotype is labeled as medium-sized. The chain has TRBV29-1 and TRBJ2-7; 11 nucleotides match TRBD1. The CDR3 spans 14 residues. Germline V gene lookup returns CDR1 SQVTM and CDR2 ANQGSEA. V was clipped by 6 bases and J by 6 bases; unmatched bases: 10. DNA for the CDR3: TGCAGCGTGGGCGGAGGGACAGGGGGGTCCGAGCAGTACTTC. This codes for CSVGGGTGGSEQYF.

This clonotype was seen at least ten times. This chain joins TRBV12-3 or TRBV12-4 and TRBJ1-1, with 8 nucleotides matching TRBD1. This CDR3 region has 14 residues. The trim removed 7 bases at V and 1 base at J, leaving 5 bases unmatched. Here the CDR3 reads CASNWDRRNTEAFF. As DNA, the CDR3 is TGTGCCAGCAATTGGGACAGGAGGAACACTGAAGCTTTCTTT.

This clonotype was detected ten times or more. The chain joins TRBV11-2 to TRBJ2-7, with 10 bases aligning to TRBD2. This CDR3 has 16 amino acids. J gave up 1 base and V 5 bases, and 8 bases lay outside the gene matches. Germline values: CDR1 SGHAT, CDR2 FQNNGV. CDR3 sequence: CASSQTLAGGSYEQYF. The CDR3 DNA is TGTGCCAGCAGCCAAACATTAGCGGGGGGTTCCTACGAGCAGTACTTC.

This clonotype was seen a handful of times. The chain combines TRBV6-6 with TRBJ2-7, with 7 positions matching TRBD1. CDR1 MNHNY and CDR2 SVGAGI come from the germline V gene (reference sequence). This CDR3 has 13 residues. Unmatched junction bases numbered 5, after V lost 7 bases and J lost 2 bases. CDR3 nucleotides: TGTGCCAGCACCGGGACAGACACCTACGAGCAGTACTTC. Its protein product is CASTGTDTYEQYF.

This clonotype has ten or more counts. The genes are TRBV20-1 and TRBJ2-1, with 10 positions matching TRBD2. This CDR3 comprises 15 residues. Germline V lookup: CDR1 DFQATT, CDR2 SNEGSKA (reference sequence). Trimming at V came to 6 bases and at J to 0 bases, leaving 5 bases not matched to a gene. In DNA, the CDR3 is TGCAGTGCACCTGGACTAGCGGTCTCCTACAATGAGCAGTTCTTC. It yields the protein CSAPGLAVSYNEQFF.